A selection of T cell receptor beta chains follows, all from one sample in a study of blood T cell repertoires in COVID-19. The protocol was immunoSEQ multiplex PCR, while the TCRdb copy is restricted to in-frame clones and leaves out a portion. The sample holds 300,000 to 400,000 clones, 91% seen once. Sequencing was carried out using peripheral blood. These receptors originate from a woman aged 18-30 years who had recovered from COVID-19. The CDR3 runs from the conserved cysteine through the conserved F or W. D genes are given only for firm matches. The listing skips clone size in some rows; elsewhere it reads once, few, many or a size class.

>.|TRBJ1-4|TRBV11-3|TRBD1
CASSSRGDEKLFF
TGTGCCAGCAGCTCCAGGGGGGATGAAAAACTGTTTTTT
>.|TRBJ2-2|TRBV2|TRBD2
CASSASGRRTGELFF
TGTGCCAGCAGTGCTAGCGGGAGGCGCACCGGGGAGCTGTTTTTT
>.|TRBJ1-6|TRBV10-2|.
CASRTGLTYNSPLHF
TGCGCCAGCAGGACAGGCCTTACCTATAATTCACCCCTCCACTTT
>.|TRBJ2-2|TRBV5-1|.
CASSLRSGINTGELFF
TGCGCCAGCAGTCTTCGGAGCGGTATAAACACCGGGGAGCTGTTTTTT
>once|TRBJ2-2|TRBV5-1|TRBD2
CASSLGLAGVAGELFF
TGCGCCAGCAGCTTGGGACTAGCGGGAGTTGCCGGGGAGCTGTTTTTT
>.|TRBJ2-5|TRBV29-1|.
CSVQGGELDPHETQYF
TGCAGCGTCCAAGGGGGGGAACTAGACCCCCATGAGACCCAGTACTTC
>.|TRBJ2-1|TRBV9|.
CASSVERRTVGNEQFF
TGTGCCAGCAGCGTAGAGAGGAGAACTGTCGGGAATGAGCAGTTCTTC
>.|TRBJ2-5|TRBV5-1|.
CASSLARAVVQETQYF
TGCGCCAGCAGCTTGGCGAGGGCGGTTGTGCAAGAGACCCAGTACTTC
>.|TRBJ2-1|TRBV10-1|TRBD2
CASSERLAGQSEQFF
TGCGCCAGCAGTGAACGGCTAGCGGGGCAAAGTGAGCAGTTCTTC
>.|TRBJ1-1|TRBV18|.
CASSDNFRRAEAFF
TGTGCCAGCTCAGACAACTTTCGGCGTGCTGAAGCTTTCTTT
>.|TRBJ1-2|TRBV15|TRBD1
CATSSNRGDYYGYTF
TGTGCCACCAGCAGCAACAGGGGGGACTACTATGGCTACACCTTC
>.|TRBJ2-5|TRBV5-6|TRBD2
CASSWGWASGGGETQYF
TGTGCCAGCAGTTGGGGATGGGCTAGCGGAGGCGGAGAGACCCAGTACTTC
>.|TRBJ1-1|TRBV29-1|TRBD1
CSVEGTGLGNTEAFF
TGCAGCGTTGAAGGGACAGGGCTTGGGAACACTGAAGCTTTCTTT
>.|TRBJ1-1|TRBV6-5|TRBD1
CASSYQGAAEAFF
TGTGCCAGCAGTTACCAGGGGGCCGCTGAAGCTTTCTTT